This T cell receptor beta chain was captured in a study of T cell changes during pregnancy in multiple sclerosis. Clones were sequenced by immunoSEQ multiplex PCR, and TCRdb holds only the in-frame ones, with some missing. Found here are fewer than 80,000 clones, 89% of them singletons; the top ten hold over 0.8%. The sequences come from peripheral blood, collected in the first trimester of pregnancy. The TCR comes from a female donor in good health, enrolled as a control in a pregnancy study.

CDR3 nucleotides: TGTGCCAGCAGTACTAGCGGTAGCTCCTACAATGAGCAGTTCTTC. This translates into CASSTSGSSYNEQFF. The chain joins TRBV6-4 to TRBJ2-1; 8 nucleotides match TRBD2. This CDR3 is 15 amino acids long. Germline CDR1 reads MRHNA; CDR2 reads SNTAGT. After removal of 5 bases from V and 0 bases from J, the junction contained 3 bases not matched to a gene.